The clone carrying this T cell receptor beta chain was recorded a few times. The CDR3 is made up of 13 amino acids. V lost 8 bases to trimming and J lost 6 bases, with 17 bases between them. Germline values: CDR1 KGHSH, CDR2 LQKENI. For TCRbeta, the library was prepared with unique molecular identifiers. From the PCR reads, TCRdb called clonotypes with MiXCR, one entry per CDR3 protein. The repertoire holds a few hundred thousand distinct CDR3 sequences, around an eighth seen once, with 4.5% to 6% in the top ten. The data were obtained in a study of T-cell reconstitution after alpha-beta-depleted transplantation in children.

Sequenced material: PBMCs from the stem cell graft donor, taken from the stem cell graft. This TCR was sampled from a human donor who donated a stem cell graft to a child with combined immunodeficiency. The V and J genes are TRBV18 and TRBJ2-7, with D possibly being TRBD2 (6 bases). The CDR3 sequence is CASTRDHFGEQYF. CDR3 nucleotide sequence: TGTGCCAGCACGCGGGACCACTTCGGCGAGCAGTACTTC.